These T cell receptor beta chains were read from a single sample in a study of blood T cell repertoires in COVID-19. Assay: immunoSEQ multiplex PCR; the TCRdb copy retains only in-frame clones and omits some. The sample comprises about 45,000 clones, 87% of which are singletons, and around 25% rests with the top ten. The sample was peripheral blood. The receptor source for this set is a woman of 80 years or more in a cohort sampled during active or convalescent COVID-19. Each CDR3 is given with its conserved first and last residue. A D gene is named only where the DNA matches it firmly. A row's size may be missing; if present it is once, few, many or a size class.

>TRBJ2-1|-|TRBV5-1|TRBD2
TGCGCCAGCAGCACGGGACTAGCGGGAGGGCATGAGCAGTTCTTC
CASSTGLAGGHEQFF
>TRBJ1-2|-|TRBV7-9|-
TGTGCCAGTGCGTTTCCTAACTATGGCTACACCTTC
CASAFPNYGYTF
>TRBJ2-2|-|TRBV11-2|TRBD2
TGTGCCAGCAGCTCTCGGACTAGCGGGCCCCGGGGTACCGGGGAGCTGTTTTTT
CASSSRTSGPRGTGELFF
>TRBJ2-5|-|TRBV5-1|TRBD2
TGCGCCAGCAGCTTGCCGGGGGGAAACCAAGAGACCCAGTACTTC
CASSLPGGNQETQYF
>TRBJ1-4|-|TRBV19|TRBD1
TGTGCCAGTGAGGGACAGTTAAGGGGCAAACTGTTTTTT
CASEGQLRGKLFF
>TRBJ1-1|-|TRBV6-5|TRBD1
TGTGCCAGCACAGGGGGCGGCGGCACTGAAGCTTTCTTT
CASTGGGGTEAFF
>TRBJ2-7|-|TRBV12-2|-
TGTGCAAGCTGCGATACCGGGACTAGCGGGAGGCACGAGCAGTACTTC
CASCDTGTSGRHEQYF
>TRBJ1-1|-|TRBV6-5|TRBD1
TGTGCCAGCAGCTCCGGGGCAGGGGGTGAAGCTTTCTTT
CASSSGAGGEAFF
>TRBJ2-2|-|TRBV19|-
TGTGCCAGTAGGGCGGGCGGCGCGAATTTGCTGCGGGAGCTGTTTTTT
CASRAGGANLLRELFF
>TRBJ2-1|-|TRBV6-5|TRBD1
TGTGCCAGCAGTTCCGCCGGGACAGGGAGCTACAATGAGCAGTTCTTC
CASSSAGTGSYNEQFF
>TRBJ1-1|few|TRBV25-1|-
TGTGCCAGCATGGAACAGCCGAACACTGAAGCTTTCTTT
CASMEQPNTEAFF
>TRBJ2-2|-|TRBV3-1/TRBV3-2|-
TGTGCCAGCAGCCAAGGCCGTCAGGGAATCGGGGAGCTGTTTTTT
CASSQGRQGIGELFF
>TRBJ1-1|-|TRBV7-6|-
TGTGCCAGCAGCTTAACAGCGAACACTGAAGCTTTCTTT
CASSLTANTEAFF
>TRBJ1-3|-|TRBV29-1|-
TGCAGCGTCATCAGGGGCTCTGGAAACACCATATATTTT
CSVIRGSGNTIYF
>TRBJ2-7|-|TRBV10-3|TRBD2
TGTGCCATCAGCGGCGGGAGATACGAGCAGTACTTC
CAISGGRYEQYF
>TRBJ1-1|-|TRBV9|TRBD1
TGTGCCAGCAGCGGAGCCTTTGCTGGGACAGAGAACACTGAAGCTTTCTTT
CASSGAFAGTENTEAFF
>TRBJ1-5|-|TRBV4-1|TRBD1
TGCGCCAGCAGCTCCCGCAGGGGGCTTTTGCAGCCCCAGCATTTT
CASSSRRGLLQPQHF
>TRBJ2-1|-|TRBV6-2/TRBV6-3|-
TGTGCCAGCAGTTACGCTCCAGGGTGGCGCAACAATGAGCAGTTCTTC
CASSYAPGWRNNEQFF
>TRBJ2-2|-|TRBV6-5|TRBD1
TGTGCCAGCAGTTACGGCAGGGGGATAACCGGGGAGCTGTTTTTT
CASSYGRGITGELFF
>TRBJ1-1|-|TRBV5-5|-
TGTGCCAGCAGCTCCAGACAGACGAACACTGAAGCTTTCTTT
CASSSRQTNTEAFF